The 22 T cell receptor beta chains reported below all come from one sample, sequenced in a study of blood T cell repertoires in COVID-19. TCRdb keeps only in-frame clones here, not all; method: immunoSEQ multiplex PCR. Here the sample spans a few hundred thousand clones, roughly 89% being singletons. The specimen sequenced was PBMCs or T cells enriched from blood (not recorded which). Every receptor here comes from a woman in her twenties or thirties who had recovered from COVID-19.

CDR3 amino acids: CSVDRTGLNTEAFF. The CDR3 bases are TGCAGCGTGGATCGGACAGGGCTTAACACTGAAGCTTTCTTT. This sequence joins TRBV29-1 and TRBJ1-1, with TRBD1 matching over 8 bases. CDR3 size: 14 residues. CDR1 is SQVTM and CDR2 is ANQGSEA in the germline V gene. After removal of 6 bases from V and 2 bases from J, the junction contained 8 bases not matched to a gene.

The genes are TRBV6-5 and TRBJ1-2, with 7 bases aligning to TRBD1. The ends lost 2 bases at V and 6 bases at J; junction bases unmatched: 3. Per the germline V gene, CDR1 is MNHEY and CDR2 is SVGAGI. The CDR3 sequence is 13 residues long. The DNA for the CDR3 is TGTGCCAGCAGTTACACAGGGGTTAATGGCTACACCTTC. It specifies CASSYTGVNGYTF.

The chain carries TRBV25-1 and TRBJ1-2; 10 bases line up with TRBD1. The ends lost 0 bases at V and 10 bases at J; junction bases unmatched: 11. Germline CDR1 reads MGHDK; CDR2 reads SYGVNS. The CDR3 length is 16 residues. The chain's CDR3 is CASSEYWDRGTIDYTF. CDR3 in DNA: TGTGCCAGCAGTGAATATTGGGACAGGGGAACCATTGACTACACCTTC.

Points on this clone: The junction shows a germline mismatch at one end, possibly a read error. The gene calls are TRBV4-2 and TRBJ2-2, with 9 positions matching TRBD2. Germline CDR1 is LGHNA and CDR2 is YNFKEQ. The CDR3 loop spans 18 amino acids. CDR3: CASVDTTSGGGNAGELFF. DNA for the CDR3: TGTGCCAGCGTTGACACGACTAGCGGAGGAGGGAACGCCGGGGAGCTGTTTTTT.

The chain recombines TRBV29-1 with TRBJ2-1; no clear D. V shed 1 base and J shed 5 bases, with 15 bases lying between them. The CDR3 has 15 residues. The germline CDR1 and CDR2 sequences are SQVTM and ANQGSEA. CDR3 sequence (DNA): TGCAGCGTTGAAGTCCTCGCGGCTCGGAACAATGAGCAGTTCTTC. The encoded protein is CSVEVLAARNNEQFF.

As DNA, the CDR3 is TGTGCCAGCAGCGATCGACAGGGAGAAGCTAACTATGGCTACACCTTC. Its protein product is CASSDRQGEANYGYTF. The chain employs TRBV9 and TRBJ1-2, with 7 nucleotides matching TRBD1. Germline CDR1 and CDR2: SGDLS and YYNGEE. The ends lost 3 bases at V and 0 bases at J; junction bases unmatched: 8. This CDR3 contains 16 residues.

The V call is TRBV2, the J call TRBJ1-5; 8 bases line up with TRBD1. Germline CDR1 and CDR2: SNHLY and FYNNEI. This CDR3 region has 15 residues. V lost 6 bases and J lost 4; bases outside the gene matches: 8. CDR3 coding DNA: TGTGCCAGCAGGGGCGACAGGGGTGGAAATCAGCCCCAGCATTTT. Its translation: CASRGDRGGNQPQHF.

The gene calls are TRBV6-6 and TRBJ1-3; 10 positions agree with TRBD1. Trimming took 1 base from V and 2 from J; bases not matched to a gene: 2. Germline-derived CDR1 and CDR2 are MNHNY and SVGAGI (reference sequence). This CDR3 has 16 amino acids. The CDR3 here is CASSYFGTGAGNTIYF. The CDR3 coding sequence is TGTGCCAGCAGTTACTTCGGGACAGGGGCTGGAAACACCATATATTTT.

V usage is TRBV3-1 (or the pseudogene TRBV3-2) and J usage is TRBJ2-1, with 7 nucleotides matching TRBD1. The germline CDR1 and CDR2 sequences are LGHDT and YNNKEL (reference sequence). V was pared by 4 bases and J by 3 bases, with 6 bases of the junction left unmatched. The CDR3 is made up of 15 amino acids. The CDR3, as DNA: TGTGCCAGCAGCCCTCCCAGACAGGGCTACAATGAGCAGTTCTTC. This codes for CASSPPRQGYNEQFF.

The chain is built from TRBV28 and TRBJ1-1; tentative D call: TRBD1 (6 bases). This CDR3 comprises 19 residues. Germline values: CDR1 MDHEN, CDR2 SYDVKM. Trimming shortened V by 4 bases and J by 1 base, and 25 bases separated the two germline ends. The DNA of the CDR3 is TGTGCCAGCAGTTCCCTCAGGACAGCGAGTAAAGCGCGGAACACTGAAGCTTTCTTT. Translation: CASSSLRTASKARNTEAFF.

The chain has TRBV4-3 and TRBJ2-3; possible D gene TRBD2, 6 bases. V was shortened by 3 bases and J by 2 bases, with 12 bases between the two germline ends. Per germline, CDR1 LGHNA and CDR2 YSLEER. The CDR3 is 15 residues long. The CDR3 sequence is CASSQLAVTTDTQYF. The CDR3 DNA is TGCGCCAGCAGCCAGTTAGCGGTCACCACAGATACGCAGTATTTT.

V is TRBV4-1 and J is TRBJ1-5; possibly TRBD1 for D (6 bases). CDR1 and CDR2 (germline): MGHRA, YSYEKL. CDR3 length equals 16 residues. V was clipped by 1 base and J by 2 bases, with 12 bases between them. The CDR3 loop is CASSQAGGRGNQPQHF. CDR3 nucleotide sequence: TGCGCCAGCAGCCAAGCCGGGGGGCGAGGCAATCAGCCCCAGCATTTT.

DNA for the CDR3: TGTGCCAGTAGTACCGCCCTCGCGGTAAACTATGGCTACACCTTC. It is translated as CASSTALAVNYGYTF. This chain joins TRBV19 and TRBJ1-2; D call uncertain. The V gene lost 4 bases and the J gene lost 2 bases, with 14 bases spanning the gap. The CDR3 has 15 residues. Looked up from germline, CDR1 is LNHDA and CDR2 is SQIVND (reference sequence).

The V and J genes are TRBV20-1 and TRBJ2-7; TRBD2 agrees at 7 bases. The V gene end was trimmed by 3 bases and the J gene end by 7 bases; junction bases not matched to a gene: 15. The CDR3 spans 15 residues. Germline-derived CDR1 and CDR2 are DFQATT and SNEGSKA (reference sequence). The CDR3 DNA follows: TGCAGTGCTAGTTTAGCGGGCGTACCTACGACGGAGCAGTACTTC. This gives the protein CSASLAGVPTTEQYF.

This chain uses TRBV18 with TRBJ2-2; the match to TRBD1 covers 9 bases. The V gene's germline CDR1 is KGHSH and CDR2 LQKENI. Trimming cost V 3 bases and J 6 bases; bases outside gene matches: 5. The CDR3 loop spans 15 amino acids. The CDR3, as DNA: TGTGCCAGCTCACCTGAGGGACAGGGTGCCGGGGAGCTGTTTTTT. Residues: CASSPEGQGAGELFF. Based on the CDR3 plus reference TRBV18 and TRBJ2-2, the full variable domain is NAGVMQNPRHLVRRRGQEARLRCSPMKGHSHVYWYRQLPEEGLKFMVYLQKENIIDESGMPKERFSAEFPKEGPSILRIQQVVRGDSAAYFCASSPEGQGAGELFFGEGSRLTVL.

The chain employs TRBV19 and TRBJ1-4; D possibly corresponds to TRBD1 (5 bases). Germline V gene data show CDR1 as LNHDA and CDR2 as SQIVND (reference sequence). CDR3 size: 15 residues. V was cut by 6 bases and J by 4 bases, with 15 bases left in between. CDR3 loop: CASSPQAGDNEKLFF. In DNA form, the CDR3 reads TGTGCCAGTAGCCCACAGGCGGGGGATAATGAAAAACTGTTTTTT. Drawing the rest from reference TRBV19 and TRBJ1-4, the complete variable domain is DGGITQSPKYLFRKEGQNVTLSCEQNLNHDAMYWYRQDPGQGLRLIYYSQIVNDFQKGDIAEGYSVSREKKESFPLTVTSAQKNPTAFYLCASSPQAGDNEKLFFGSGTQLSVL.

The V gene is TRBV28, the J gene TRBJ2-2; D might be TRBD1 (5 bases). The CDR3 totals 14 residues. V was cut by 4 bases and J by 0 bases, with 6 bases left in between. CDR1 is MDHEN and CDR2 is SYDVKM in the germline V gene. The CDR3 DNA reads as TGTGCCAGCAGTTGGACACCGAACACCGGGGAGCTGTTTTTT. Amino acid sequence: CASSWTPNTGELFF.

V is TRBV19 and J is TRBJ1-1, with D possibly TRBD1 on 5 matching bases. Germline loops: CDR1 LNHDA, CDR2 SQIVND (reference sequence). The CDR3 is 15 residues long. The germline V and J ends were trimmed by 5 bases and 3 bases, with 16 bases remaining between them. For the CDR3, the DNA is TGTGCCAGTAGTTCCCCGGGGAGGGGATACACTGAAGCTTTCTTT. Translated: CASSSPGRGYTEAFF.

The gene calls are TRBV18 and TRBJ1-6, with 7 bases aligning to TRBD1. V shed 2 bases and J 10 bases; nucleotides not matched to a gene: 14. CDR3 length equals 17 residues. Germline CDR1 is KGHSH and CDR2 is LQKENI. The CDR3 DNA is TGTGCCAGCTCACCATCTCTCGCAACAGGGGTGGGATCACCCCTCCACTTT. It specifies CASSPSLATGVGSPLHF.

The chain joins TRBV7-9 to TRBJ1-2; D remains unclear. Germline V gene lookup returns CDR1 SEHNR and CDR2 FQNEAQ (reference sequence). The CDR3 loop spans 14 amino acids. V was clipped by 7 bases and J by 8 bases, with 20 bases between them. In DNA, the CDR3 is TGTGCCAGCACCCCCATGGGGAGCTCTGCCGGCTACACCTTC. Translating gives CASTPMGSSAGYTF.

This sequence joins TRBV29-1 and TRBJ1-1; tentative D call: TRBD1 (6 bases). Germline CDR1 SQVTM, CDR2 ANQGSEA. There are 12 residues in the CDR3. V dropped 7 bases and J dropped 1 base, with 10 bases sitting between them. CDR3: CSAGHRNTEAFF. The CDR3 bases are TGCAGCGCGGGACACCGGAACACTGAAGCTTTCTTT.

V is TRBV4-3 and J is TRBJ2-7; D perhaps matches TRBD1 (5 bases). CDR3 length equals 13 residues. CDR1 is LGHNA and CDR2 is YSLEER in the germline V gene. V was shortened by 4 bases and J by 6 bases, with 13 bases between the two germline ends. This CDR3 is CASSRSSRVEQYF. The CDR3 DNA reads as TGCGCCAGCAGCCGATCGTCCAGGGTCGAGCAGTACTTC.